This T cell receptor (beta chain) was documented in a study of blood T cell repertoires in COVID-19. Assay used: immunoSEQ multiplex PCR; TCRdb lists only in-frame clones, some missing. The sample lists some 320,000 clones, about 87% occurring once. This CDR3 is 12 amino acids long. Germline CDR1 reads WSHSY; CDR2 reads SAAADI. Between the trimmed V and J ends, which lost 4 bases and 4 bases, there was a span of 7 bases. This TCR derives from a young woman who had recovered from COVID-19. Sequencing was carried out using PBMCs or T cells enriched from blood (not recorded which). The V call is TRBV10-2, the J call TRBJ2-5; no reliable D call. CDR3 bases: TGCGCCAGCAGTGCTAATGCAGAGACCCAGTACTTC. The encoded protein is CASSANAETQYF.